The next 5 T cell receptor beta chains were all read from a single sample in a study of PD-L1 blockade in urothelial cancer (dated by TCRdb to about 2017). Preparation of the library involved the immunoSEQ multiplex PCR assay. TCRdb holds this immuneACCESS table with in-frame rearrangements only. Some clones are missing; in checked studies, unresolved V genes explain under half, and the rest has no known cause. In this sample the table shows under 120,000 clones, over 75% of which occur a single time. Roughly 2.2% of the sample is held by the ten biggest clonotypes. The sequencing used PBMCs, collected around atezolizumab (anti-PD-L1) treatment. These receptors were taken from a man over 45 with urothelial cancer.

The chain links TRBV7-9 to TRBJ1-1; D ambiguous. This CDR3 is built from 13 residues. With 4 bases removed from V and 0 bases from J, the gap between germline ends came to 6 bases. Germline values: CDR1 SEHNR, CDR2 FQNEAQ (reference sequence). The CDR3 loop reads CASSSGMNTEAFF. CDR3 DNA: TGTGCCAGCAGCTCGGGAATGAACACTGAAGCTTTCTTT.

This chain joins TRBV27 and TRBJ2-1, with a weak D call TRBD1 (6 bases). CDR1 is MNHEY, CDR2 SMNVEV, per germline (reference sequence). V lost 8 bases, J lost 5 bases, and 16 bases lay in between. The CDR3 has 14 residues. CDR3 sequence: CASQKQGHHNEQFF. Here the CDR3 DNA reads TGTGCCAGCCAGAAACAGGGTCACCACAATGAGCAGTTCTTC.

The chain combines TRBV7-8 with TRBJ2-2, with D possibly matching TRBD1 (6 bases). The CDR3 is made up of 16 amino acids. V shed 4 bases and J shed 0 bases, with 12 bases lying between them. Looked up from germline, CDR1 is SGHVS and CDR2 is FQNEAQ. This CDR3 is CASSSQGLANTGELFF. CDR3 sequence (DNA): TGTGCCAGCAGCTCACAGGGCCTCGCGAACACCGGGGAGCTGTTTTTT.

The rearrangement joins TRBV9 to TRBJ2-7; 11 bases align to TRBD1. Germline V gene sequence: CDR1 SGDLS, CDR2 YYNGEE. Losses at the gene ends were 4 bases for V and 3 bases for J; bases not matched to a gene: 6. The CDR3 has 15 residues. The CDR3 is CASSRTGTGGYEQYF. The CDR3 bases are TGTGCCAGCAGCAGAACCGGGACAGGGGGCTACGAGCAGTACTTC.

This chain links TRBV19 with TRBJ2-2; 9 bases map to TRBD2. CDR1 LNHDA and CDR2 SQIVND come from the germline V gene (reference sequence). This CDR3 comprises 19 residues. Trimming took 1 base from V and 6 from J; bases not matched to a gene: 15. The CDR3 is CASSIVQGGLARQSGELFF. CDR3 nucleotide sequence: TGTGCCAGTAGTATAGTTCAGGGAGGACTAGCGCGACAGTCCGGGGAGCTGTTTTTT.